The source of this T cell receptor (beta chain) is a study of blood T cell repertoires in COVID-19. Study-wide context: The analysed material was cDNA or gDNA that came from T cells, B-cell-depleted T cells, or PBMCs.

Clones were sequenced by immunoSEQ multiplex PCR, and TCRdb holds only the in-frame ones, with some missing. The sample has around 19,000 clones; approximately 91% are singletons. The specimen sequenced was peripheral blood. The source of this sequence is a human donor in a cohort sampled during active COVID-19.

As DNA, the CDR3 is TGTGCCAGCAGCTTTACAGGCTCCAAGGGTGAAAAACTGTTTTTT. Translating gives CASSFTGSKGEKLFF. J is TRBJ1-4 and V is TRBV7-2, with a possible D match to TRBD1 (5 bases). With 3 bases removed from V and 7 bases from J, the gap between germline ends came to 15 bases. This CDR3 has 15 amino acids. The germline gives CDR1 SGHTA, CDR2 FQGNSA.